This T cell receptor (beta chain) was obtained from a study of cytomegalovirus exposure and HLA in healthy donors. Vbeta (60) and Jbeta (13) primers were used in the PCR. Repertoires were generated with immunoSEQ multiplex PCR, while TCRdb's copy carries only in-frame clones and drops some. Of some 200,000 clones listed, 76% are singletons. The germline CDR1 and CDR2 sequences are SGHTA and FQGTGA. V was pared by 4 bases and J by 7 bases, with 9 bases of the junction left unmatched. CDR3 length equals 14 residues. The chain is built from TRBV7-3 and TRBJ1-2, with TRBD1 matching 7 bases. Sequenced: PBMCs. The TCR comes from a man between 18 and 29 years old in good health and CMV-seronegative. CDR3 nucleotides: TGTGCCAGCAGCTCGGCTCGGACAGGTCGTGGCTACACCTTC. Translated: CASSSARTGRGYTF.